One sample yielded the 19 T cell receptor beta chains listed below, sequenced in a study of T cells in Graves' hyperthyroidism and ophthalmopathy (dated by TCRdb to between 2018 and 2021). Libraries were made using multiplex PCR. Sequencing instrument: Illumina HiSeq 2000. TCR beta CDR3 regions were amplified from RNA transcripts. The first round of RT-PCR for the TCR CDR3 was performed with the HTBI primer set and the Qiagen OneStep RT-PCR kit. Using fastp trimming at Q25 and MiXCR clonotype assembly, TCRdb reanalyzed the public sequencing data and kept in-frame beta chains. Each entry merges the rows of one CDR3 protein and shows their most common DNA and genes. In this sample the table shows 200,000 to 250,000 distinct CDR3 sequences, roughly a sixth of which occur a single time. The ten biggest clones cover more than 50% of the sample. Input material: blood. These receptors were taken from a woman in her 50s with Graves' hyperthyroidism.

The chain couples TRBV30 to TRBJ2-5; D gene uncertain. V was clipped by 1 base and J by 3 bases, with 9 bases between them. Germline V lookup: CDR1 GTSNPN, CDR2 SVGIG (reference sequence). CDR3 length: 13 residues. This CDR3 is CAWSAQREETQYF. CDR3 nucleotide sequence: TGTGCCTGGAGTGCCCAGCGCGAAGAGACCCAGTACTTC.

This chain connects TRBV14 to TRBJ2-1, with a tentative D call TRBD1 (5 bases). CDR3 length: 13 amino acids. From germline, CDR1 is SGHDN and CDR2 FVKESK. The V and J ends lost 0 bases and 8 bases respectively, with 8 bases between them. CDR3 nucleotides: TGTGCCAGCAGCCAAGAGGTCAGGGATGAGCAGTTCTTC. Translated: CASSQEVRDEQFF. The whole variable domain, remainder taken from reference TRBV14 and TRBJ2-1, is EAGVTQFPSHSVIEKGQTVTLRCDPISGHDNLYWYRRVMGKEIKFLLHFVKESKQDESGMPNNRFLAERTGGTYSTLKVQPAELEDSGVYFCASSQEVRDEQFFGPGTRLTVL.

This clonotype was seen more than once but under ten times. V gene TRBV7-9 combines with J gene TRBJ1-1; D gene uncertain. V dropped 0 bases and J dropped 1 base, with 9 bases sitting between them. Germline assignment: CDR1 SEHNR and CDR2 FQNEAQ (reference sequence). The CDR3 has 15 residues. The CDR3 DNA sequence: TGTGCCAGCAGCTTAGCGCTGTCAGCGAACACTGAAGCTTTCTTT. This gives the protein CASSLALSANTEAFF.

There are many counts of this clonotype. The rearrangement joins TRBV7-9 to TRBJ2-7; TRBD1 might be the D (6 bases). Germline V lookup: CDR1 SEHNR, CDR2 FQNEAQ (reference sequence). The CDR3 loop spans 15 amino acids. The V end was cut by 5 bases, the J end by 1 base, with 15 bases between. The CDR3 here is CASSDRQAPSYEQYF. CDR3 nucleotides: TGTGCCAGCAGCGATAGACAGGCCCCGTCCTACGAGCAGTACTTC. The whole variable domain, remainder taken from reference TRBV7-9 and TRBJ2-7, is DTGVSQNPRHKITKRGQNVTFRCDPISEHNRLYWYRQTLGQGPEFLTYFQNEAQLEKSRLLSDRFSAERPKGSFSTLEIQRTEQGDSAMYLCASSDRQAPSYEQYFGPGTRLTVT.

This clonotype was picked up many times. The rearrangement uses TRBV5-1 and TRBJ2-5, with 12 bases matching TRBD2. J lost 4 bases, V lost 4 bases, and 11 bases had no gene match. This CDR3 comprises 17 residues. Germline values: CDR1 SGHRS, CDR2 YFSETQ. The CDR3 loop is CASSPTGLAGTGETQYF. In nucleotides, the CDR3 is TGCGCCAGCAGCCCAACTGGACTAGCGGGAACCGGAGAGACCCAGTACTTC.

This chain links TRBV20-1 with TRBJ2-3, with D uncertain. The V gene lost 1 base and the J gene lost 1 base, with 6 bases spanning the gap. The germline gives CDR1 DFQATT, CDR2 SNEGSKA (reference sequence). The CDR3 extends over 13 amino acids. The CDR3 nucleotides are TGCAGTGCTAGAGGGCGGCGCACAGATACGCAGTATTTT. Its protein product is CSARGRRTDTQYF.

This clonotype was picked up a small number of times. V gene TRBV10-2 combines with J gene TRBJ2-5; D possibly corresponds to TRBD2 (6 bases). The V gene lost 6 bases and the J gene lost 1 base, with 18 bases spanning the gap. The CDR3 sequence is 16 residues long. Germline V gene data show CDR1 as WSHSY and CDR2 as SAAADI. The CDR3 region has the DNA TGCGCCAGCAGCGGTGGCGGGACGAATATCCAAGAGACCCAGTACTTC. It codes for CASSGGGTNIQETQYF.

In this sample, this clonotype turned up a few times. The chain links TRBV4-1 to TRBJ2-3; 10 bases agree with TRBD2. The CDR3 consists of 16 residues. Germline CDR1 MGHRA, CDR2 YSYEKL. The V gene end was trimmed by 0 bases and the J gene end by 3 bases; junction bases not matched to a gene: 3. The CDR3: CASSQDASGSTDTQYF. The CDR3 DNA sequence: TGCGCCAGCAGCCAAGATGCTAGCGGGAGTACAGATACGCAGTATTTT.

This clonotype was counted ten times or more. The chain is built from TRBV18 and TRBJ1-5; 8 bases map to TRBD1. Looked up from germline, CDR1 is KGHSH and CDR2 is LQKENI. CDR3 length: 13 residues. With 8 bases clipped from V and 5 bases from J, the junction kept 5 bases outside the gene matches. The CDR3 spells CASAGQAYQPQHF. The CDR3 DNA reads TGTGCCAGCGCGGGACAGGCCTATCAGCCCCAGCATTTT.

Remarks on this clonotype: Germline is not matched at one junction end, which may reflect a read error. The chain couples TRBV5-1 to TRBJ2-7; weak D call: TRBD2 (5 bases). The better agreement between TRBJ2-1 and the DNA end casts doubt on the J call. CDR3 length: 15 amino acids. Germline CDR1 and CDR2: SGHRS and YFSETQ. The CDR3 DNA reads TGCGCCAGCCTTCCTAGCAGCGACTCCCACAACGAGCAGTTCTTC. Translated: CASLPSSDSHNEQFF.

This clonotype appeared a few times. The CDR3 protein is CASVSVTDTQYF. CDR3 sequence (DNA): TGTGCCAGCGTCTCGGTTACAGATACGCAGTATTTT. This chain connects TRBV28 to TRBJ2-3; D gene uncertain. This CDR3 contains 12 residues. V shed 8 bases and J shed 3 bases, with 9 bases lying between them. Germline V gives CDR1 MDHEN, CDR2 SYDVKM.

The rearrangement uses TRBV7-2 and TRBJ2-5; 10 bases fit TRBD1. Germline V gene data show CDR1 as SGHTA and CDR2 as FQGNSA. J gave up 2 bases and V 3 bases, and 6 bases lay outside the gene matches. The CDR3 runs 16 residues. The CDR3 bases are TGTGCCAGCAGCTTCGGGGACAGGGGCTCACAAGAGACCCAGTACTTC. Translating gives CASSFGDRGSQETQYF.

The table lists this clonotype with many counts. This chain connects TRBV12-3 or TRBV12-4 to TRBJ2-1; D possibly uses TRBD1 or TRBD2 (6 bases each). The CDR3 has 18 residues. The germline V and J ends were trimmed by 2 bases and 10 bases, with 27 bases remaining between them. The DNA for the CDR3 is TGTGCCAGCAGTTTAAGGGGGGACGAAGGACCACATAGCACCGAGCAGTTCTTC. Translating gives CASSLRGDEGPHSTEQFF.

This chain connects TRBV10-1 to TRBJ2-4, with D unclear. Germline CDR1 WNHNN, CDR2 SYGVQD (reference sequence). Between the trimmed V and J ends, which lost 3 bases and 1 base, there was a span of 4 bases. This CDR3 has 13 residues. The CDR3, as DNA: TGCGCCAGCAGTGACGGGGCCAAAAACATTCAGTACTTC. Its translation is CASSDGAKNIQYF.

Concerning this clonotype itself: Being one base from a much bigger clone, this may be a read error. This chain joins TRBV20-1 and TRBJ2-7; TRBD2 agrees at 12 bases. The V gene's germline CDR1 is DFQATT and CDR2 SNEGSKA (reference sequence). CDR3 length equals 15 residues. The DNA for the CDR3 is TGCGGTGCTAGAATGCTAGCGGGAGGGCCTTACGAGCAGTACTTC. It yields the protein CGARMLAGGPYEQYF.

Ten or more counts support this clonotype. The chain uses TRBV3-1 and TRBJ2-7; no reliable D call. V lost 0 bases and J 0 bases, leaving 12 bases between the germline ends. Germline values: CDR1 LGHDT, CDR2 YNNKEL (reference sequence). This CDR3 spans 16 amino acids. CDR3 bases: TGTGCCAGCAGCCAAGAGTGGGGATATAGCTCCTACGAGCAGTACTTC. The encoded protein is CASSQEWGYSSYEQYF.

Only a few counts were recorded for this clonotype. CDR3 region: CSVAGVTNTEAFF. The DNA of the CDR3 is TGCAGCGTTGCGGGGGTTACGAACACTGAAGCTTTCTTT. The chain couples TRBV29-1 to TRBJ1-1; weak D call: TRBD1 (5 bases). The V and J ends lost 4 bases and 1 base respectively, with 10 bases between them. The germline gives CDR1 SQVTM, CDR2 ANQGSEA. The CDR3 extends over 13 amino acids.

This clonotype was recorded at least ten times. The chain uses TRBV2 and TRBJ2-5; D is unclear. From germline, CDR1 is SNHLY and CDR2 FYNNEI. CDR3 length: 15 residues. V was trimmed by 2 bases and J by 4 bases, leaving 14 bases between them. In DNA, the CDR3 is TGTGCCAGCAGTGAAAATCGCACACCTGGAGAGACCCAGTACTTC. It translates to CASSENRTPGETQYF.

This clonotype occurred many times. This sequence joins TRBV5-1 and TRBJ2-1; D unclear. Germline CDR1 SGHRS, CDR2 YFSETQ. The germline V and J ends were trimmed by 0 bases and 2 bases, with 9 bases remaining between them. The CDR3 runs to 15 residues. The CDR3 sequence is CASSLDLDTYNEQFF. As DNA, the CDR3 is TGCGCCAGCAGCTTGGATCTAGACACCTACAATGAGCAGTTCTTC.